The subject of this entry is one T cell receptor beta chain. The record originates from a study of shared T cell receptors in the human thymus. CDR3 size: 15 residues. With V trimmed by 6 bases and J by 5 bases, 10 bases remained unmatched. Germline CDR1 reads MDHEN; CDR2 reads SYDVKM. Produced via immunoSEQ multiplex PCR; TCRdb's table is partial and in-frame only. The top ten clones hold over 0.008% of a sample with some 700,000 clones, more than 75% of them seen once. These data were also filed under a second study, of human thymus T cells. That source adds: Thymic tissue was derived from resections collected during corrective heart surgery. Apparent skewing of V and J gene usage characterized both thymic and blood repertoires.

Sequencing was performed on thymocytes. The genes are TRBV28 and TRBJ2-3; TRBD2 agrees at 8 bases. This TCR was recovered from a boy less than two years old with a congenital heart defect. The CDR3 DNA reads as TGTGCCAGCAGACCACGGACTAGCAGTTTAGATACGCAGTATTTT. The encoded protein is CASRPRTSSLDTQYF.